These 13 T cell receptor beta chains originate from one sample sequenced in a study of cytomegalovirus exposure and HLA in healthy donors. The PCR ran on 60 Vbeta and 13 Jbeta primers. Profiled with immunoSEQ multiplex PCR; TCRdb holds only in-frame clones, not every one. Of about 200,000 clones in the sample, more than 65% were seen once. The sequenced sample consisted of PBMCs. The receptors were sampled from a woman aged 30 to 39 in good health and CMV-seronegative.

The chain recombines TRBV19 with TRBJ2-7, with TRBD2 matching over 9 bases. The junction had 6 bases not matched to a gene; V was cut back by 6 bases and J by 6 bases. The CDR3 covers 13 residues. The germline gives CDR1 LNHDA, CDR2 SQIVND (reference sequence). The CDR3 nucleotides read TGTGCCAGTAGCCCCGTAGCGGGAGTCGAGCAGTACTTC. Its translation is CASSPVAGVEQYF.

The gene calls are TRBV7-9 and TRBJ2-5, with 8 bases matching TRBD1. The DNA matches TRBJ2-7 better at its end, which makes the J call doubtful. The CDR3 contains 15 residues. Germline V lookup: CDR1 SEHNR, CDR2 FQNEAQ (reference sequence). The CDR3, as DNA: TGTGCCAGCAGCGCTCCGGGACAGGTCTCCTACGAGCAGTACTTC. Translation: CASSAPGQVSYEQYF.

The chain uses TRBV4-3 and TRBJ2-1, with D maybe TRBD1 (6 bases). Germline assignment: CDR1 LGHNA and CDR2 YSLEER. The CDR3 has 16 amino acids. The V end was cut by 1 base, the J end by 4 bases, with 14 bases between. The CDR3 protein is CASSQGIQGQYNEQFF. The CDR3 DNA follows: TGCGCCAGCAGCCAAGGGATCCAGGGACAATACAATGAGCAGTTCTTC.

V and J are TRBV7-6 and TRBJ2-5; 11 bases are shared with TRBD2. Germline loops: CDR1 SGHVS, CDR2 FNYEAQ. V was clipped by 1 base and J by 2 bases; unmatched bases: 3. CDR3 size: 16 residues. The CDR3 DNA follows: TGTGCCAGCAGCTTAGGGGGACTAGCGGCTCAAGAGACCCAGTACTTC. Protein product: CASSLGGLAAQETQYF. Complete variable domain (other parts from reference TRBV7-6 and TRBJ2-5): GAGVSQSPRYKVTKRGQDVALRCDPISGHVSLYWYRQALGQGPEFLTYFNYEAQQDKSGLPNDRFSAERPEGSISTLTIQRTEQRDSAMYRCASSLGGLAAQETQYFGPGTRLLVL.

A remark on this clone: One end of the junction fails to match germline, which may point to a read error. The CDR3 bases are TGTTCCAGCAGCTTAGCGGGACAGGGGCACTATGGCTACACCTTC. Protein: CSSSLAGQGHYGYTF. The chain uses TRBV7-9 and TRBJ1-2; 10 bases are a match to TRBD1. The CDR3 totals 15 residues. The V gene's germline CDR1 is SEHNR and CDR2 FQNEAQ (reference sequence).

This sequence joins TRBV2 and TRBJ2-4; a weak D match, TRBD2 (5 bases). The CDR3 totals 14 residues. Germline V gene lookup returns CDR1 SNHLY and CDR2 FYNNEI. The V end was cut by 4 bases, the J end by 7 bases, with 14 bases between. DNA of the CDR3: TGTGCCAGCAGTGCCCGGGGTAGGGTGAACATTCAGTACTTC. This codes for CASSARGRVNIQYF.

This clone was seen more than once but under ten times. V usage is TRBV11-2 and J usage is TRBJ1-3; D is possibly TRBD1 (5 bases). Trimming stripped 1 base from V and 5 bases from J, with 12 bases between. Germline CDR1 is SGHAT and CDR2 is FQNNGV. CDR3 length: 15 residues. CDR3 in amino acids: CASSLVSGVRNTIYF. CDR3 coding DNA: TGTGCCAGCAGCTTAGTGTCGGGGGTCAGAAACACCATATATTTT.

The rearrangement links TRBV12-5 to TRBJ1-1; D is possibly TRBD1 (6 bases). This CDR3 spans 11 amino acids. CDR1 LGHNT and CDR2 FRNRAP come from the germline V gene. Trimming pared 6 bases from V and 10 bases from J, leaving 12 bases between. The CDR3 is CASGDSDLAFF. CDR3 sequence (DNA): TGTGCTAGTGGGGACAGTGATTTAGCTTTCTTT.

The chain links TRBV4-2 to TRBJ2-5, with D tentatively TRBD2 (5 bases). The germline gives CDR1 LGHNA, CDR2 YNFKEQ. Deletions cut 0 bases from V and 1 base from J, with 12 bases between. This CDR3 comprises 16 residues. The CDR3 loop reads CASSQETSGVQETQYF. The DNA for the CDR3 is TGTGCCAGCAGCCAAGAAACTAGTGGCGTCCAAGAGACCCAGTACTTC.

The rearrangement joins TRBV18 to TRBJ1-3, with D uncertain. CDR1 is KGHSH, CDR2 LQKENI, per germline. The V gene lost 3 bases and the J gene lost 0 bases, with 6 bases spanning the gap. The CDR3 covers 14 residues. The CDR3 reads CASSPTSSGNTIYF. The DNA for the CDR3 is TGTGCCAGCTCACCTACTAGCTCTGGAAACACCATATATTTT.

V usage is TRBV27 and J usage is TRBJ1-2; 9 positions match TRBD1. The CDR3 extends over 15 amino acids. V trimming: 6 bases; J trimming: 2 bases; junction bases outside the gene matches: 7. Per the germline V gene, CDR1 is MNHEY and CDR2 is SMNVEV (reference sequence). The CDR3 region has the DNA TGTGCCAGCAGATCCGGGACAGGGATAAACTATGGCTACACCTTC. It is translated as CASRSGTGINYGYTF.

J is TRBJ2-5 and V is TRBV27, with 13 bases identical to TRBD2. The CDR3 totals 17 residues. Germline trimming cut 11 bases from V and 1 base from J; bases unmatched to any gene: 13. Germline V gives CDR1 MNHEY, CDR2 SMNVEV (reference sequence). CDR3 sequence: CASSGLAGSGFQETQYF. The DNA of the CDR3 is TGTGCCTCCTCGGGACTAGCGGGATCGGGTTTCCAAGAGACCCAGTACTTC.

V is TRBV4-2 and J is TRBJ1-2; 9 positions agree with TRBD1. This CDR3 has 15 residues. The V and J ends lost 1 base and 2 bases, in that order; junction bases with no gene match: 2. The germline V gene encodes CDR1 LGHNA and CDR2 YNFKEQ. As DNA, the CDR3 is TGTGCCAGCAGCCAAGGGGACAGGGCCAACTATGGCTACACCTTC. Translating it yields CASSQGDRANYGYTF.